The present TCR beta chain was sequenced within a study of monozygotic twins with inflammatory bowel disease. Study-wide results and limits: Twins with IBD had fewer clonotypes in common with others than healthy twins, particularly during disease activity. Similarity of repertoires did not differ between concordant and discordant twins, possibly from limited power.

Using the 5' RACE reads, TCRdb records one entry per CDR3 protein without DNA. The sample table sets out approximately 330,000 distinct CDR3 sequences. Notes on this clonotype: Antigen specificity is unknown.

Germline CDR1 and CDR2: SGHDN and FVKESK. This CDR3 is built from 13 residues. The chain combines TRBV14 with TRBJ2-3; the D call from TCRdb, TRBD1, cannot be confirmed without DNA. This TCR derives from a human donor with ulcerative colitis or Crohn's disease, or a healthy co-twin of an affected twin (not recorded which). The specimen was blood. The CDR3 is CASSQVGGNTQYF.